This entry features one T cell receptor (beta chain) sequence. The record originates from a study of T-cell memory formation after mild COVID-19. CDR1 is ENHRY and CDR2 is SYGVKD in the germline V gene. The CDR3 consists of 13 residues. V was cut by 0 bases and J by 3 bases, with 5 bases left in between. TCRdb re-called the 5' RACE reads with MiXCR, one entry per CDR3 protein. The sample gives under 40,000 distinct CDR3 sequences, about 6.1% of which show up once; 0.81% is in the top ten. The V gene is TRBV10-3, the J gene TRBJ2-5; D not certain. The sequenced sample was PBMCs or a T cell subset sorted from them (not recorded which). This TCR was recovered from an adult who had mild COVID-19 (a few samples of this study predate the infection). Cell type and time point are not known. Here the CDR3 DNA reads TGTGCCATCAGTGAGTCAGGGAAAGAGACCCAGTACTTC. The encoded protein is CAISESGKETQYF.